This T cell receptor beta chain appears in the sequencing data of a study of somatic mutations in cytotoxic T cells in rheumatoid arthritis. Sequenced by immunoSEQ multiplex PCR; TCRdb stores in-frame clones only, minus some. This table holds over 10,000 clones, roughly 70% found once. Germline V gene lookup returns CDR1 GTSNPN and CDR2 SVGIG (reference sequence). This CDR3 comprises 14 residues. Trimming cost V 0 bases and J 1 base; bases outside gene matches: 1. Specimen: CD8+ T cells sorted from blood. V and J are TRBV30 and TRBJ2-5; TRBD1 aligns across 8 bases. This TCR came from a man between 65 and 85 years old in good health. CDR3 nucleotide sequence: TGTGCCTGGAGTGTAGGACAGGGCCAAGAGACCCAGTACTTC. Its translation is CAWSVGQGQETQYF. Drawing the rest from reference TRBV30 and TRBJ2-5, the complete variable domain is SQTIHQWPATLVQPVGSPLSLECTVEGTSNPNLYWYRQAAGRGLQLLFYSVGIGQISSEVPQNLSASRPQDRQFILSSKKLLLSDSGFYLCAWSVGQGQETQYFGPGTRLLVL.